This T cell receptor (beta chain) derives from a study of OX40 agonist ivuxolimab in advanced cancers. Generated by immunoSEQ multiplex PCR, the TCRdb table keeps only in-frame clones and is missing some. The sample holds 30,000 or so clones, roughly 90% seen once. V shed 5 bases, J shed 3 bases, and the junction held 4 bases outside the gene matches. The CDR3 is 14 amino acids. The V gene's germline CDR1 is SGDLS and CDR2 YYNGEE. V is TRBV9 and J is TRBJ2-2, with 7 bases aligning to TRBD2. The source of this sequence is an adult with an advanced solid tumor such as melanoma, head and neck, liver or kidney cancer. The sequenced sample was CD4+ or CD8+ T cells sorted from blood, obtained in a trial of the OX40 agonist ivuxolimab. CDR3 DNA: TGTGCCAGCAGATCAGGGAGGGACACCGGGGAGCTGTTTTTT. Protein product: CASRSGRDTGELFF.